This T cell receptor (beta chain) was identified during a study of a mutant IDH1 vaccine in newly diagnosed glioma (dated by TCRdb to about 2021). About the full investigation: Of the approximately 32 treated patients, approximately 62% were male and approximately 40% were female, and the mean age was approximately 40 years. Prior to enrollment, standard therapy consisting of radiotherapy alone, temozolomide alone, or radiochemotherapy with temozolomide had been administered to patients, with the combination being received by most patients. Peripheral blood was collected at six visits: V03 (baseline), V05, V07, V10, V12 and V13. Longitudinal TCRB deep sequencing was done for 25 treated patients, wherever samples were available for exploratory analyses. Study-level results and caveats: Availability determined which PBMC samples were chosen for TCRB deep sequencing. Changes in the top peripheral T cell clonotypes picked up by TCRB sequencing did not appear to be linked to pseudoprogression. According to the authors, sample limitations meant that analyses of patient blood samples could not be reproduced. Immune responses induced by the vaccine were seen in roughly 95% of patients across multiple MHC alleles.

Of note for this clone: Its antigen specificity is not known. No qualities accompany the bases; no much larger clone lies one base away.

The library was built by means of the immunoSEQ multiplex PCR assay. Rearranged TCR beta chain sequences were amplified using the hsTCRB Kit according to the manufacturer's protocol. TCRB libraries were sequenced on an Illumina MiSeq. In the paper's pipeline: Demultiplexing, trimming and gene mapping were performed with the kit vendor's proprietary platform. Imported from immuneACCESS, the table was reduced by TCRdb to in-frame sequences with V and J called. These copies leave out some clones; in studies compared against another copy, an unresolved V gene accounts for under half, and the cause of the remainder is not known. D and trimming come from the DNA, and the V and J calls and clone size come from that table. Counted in this sample were some 87,000 clones; roughly 77% of them appeared once. Around 7.5% of the sample is in the top ten clones. V lost 4 bases and J lost 2 bases, and the count of bases not matched to a germline gene is 1. CDR1 and CDR2 (MGHRA, YSYEKL) derive from the germline V gene. Counted from cysteine to phenylalanine, this CDR3 has 14 amino acids. The kept DNA is CDR3 alone, 42 bases in frame from the first base.

The time point label, as the study defines it: baseline, week 1 (first vaccination visit). The sample's treatment or condition label, decoded: pre-vaccination baseline after standard-of-care therapy. Donors had newly diagnosed WHO grade 3 or 4 IDH1-mutant astrocytomas with loss of nuclear ATRX. The samples were drawn from NOA16, a multicentre, single-arm, open-label phase I trial in Germany that tested a mutant IDH1 peptide vaccine in humans for the first time. For immunogenicity testing, the blood drawn at visit V03 was used as the baseline sample. The DNeasy Blood and Tissue Kit was used to extract genomic DNA from EDTA blood for TCRB sequencing.

The TCR was taken from a man between 35 and 55 years old with glioma. The sample here was PBMCs, taken from a glioma patient treated with radiotherapy, temozolomide or both. Here the chain combines TRBV4-1 and TRBJ1-2, with 10 junctional bases fitting TRBD1. The nucleotides are TGCGCCAGCAGCCCGGGACAGGGGAACTATGGCTACACCTTC. Its translation is CASSPGQGNYGYTF.